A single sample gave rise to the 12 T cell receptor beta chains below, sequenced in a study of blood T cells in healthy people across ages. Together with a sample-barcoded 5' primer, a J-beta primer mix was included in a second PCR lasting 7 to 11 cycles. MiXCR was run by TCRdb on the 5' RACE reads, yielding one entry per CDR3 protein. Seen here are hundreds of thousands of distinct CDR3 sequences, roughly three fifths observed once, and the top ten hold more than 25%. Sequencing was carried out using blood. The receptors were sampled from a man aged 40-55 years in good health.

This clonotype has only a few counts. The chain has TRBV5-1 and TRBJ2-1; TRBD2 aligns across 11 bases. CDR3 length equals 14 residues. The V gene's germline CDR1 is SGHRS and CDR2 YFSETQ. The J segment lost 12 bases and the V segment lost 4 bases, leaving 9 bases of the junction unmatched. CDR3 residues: CASSPTSGMEWQFF. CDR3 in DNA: TGCGCCAGCAGCCCGACTAGCGGGATGGAGTGGCAGTTCTTC.

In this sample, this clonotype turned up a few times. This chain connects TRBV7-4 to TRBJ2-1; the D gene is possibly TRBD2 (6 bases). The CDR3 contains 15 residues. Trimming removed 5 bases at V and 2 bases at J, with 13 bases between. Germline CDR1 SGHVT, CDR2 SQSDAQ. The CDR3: CASSRTCGTYNEQFF. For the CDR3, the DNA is TGTGCCAGCAGCCGGACATGCGGGACCTACAATGAGCAGTTCTTC.

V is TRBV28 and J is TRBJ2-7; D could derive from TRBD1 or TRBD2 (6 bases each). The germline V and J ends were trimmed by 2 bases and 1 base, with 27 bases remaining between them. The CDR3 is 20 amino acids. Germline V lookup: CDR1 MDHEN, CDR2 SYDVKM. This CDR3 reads CASSLTYGDAGRDKSYEQYF. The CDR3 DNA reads TGTGCCAGCAGTTTAACCTATGGAGACGCGGGGCGGGACAAGTCCTACGAGCAGTACTTC.

This CDR3 is CASSRGLAGGQADTQYF. In DNA form, the CDR3 reads TGCGCCAGCAGCCGGGGACTAGCGGGAGGACAAGCGGATACGCAGTATTTT. The rearrangement uses TRBV5-1 and TRBJ2-3; 15 nucleotides line up with TRBD2. V was pared by 4 bases and J by 6 bases, with 9 bases of the junction left unmatched. The CDR3 runs to 17 residues. Germline V lookup: CDR1 SGHRS, CDR2 YFSETQ.

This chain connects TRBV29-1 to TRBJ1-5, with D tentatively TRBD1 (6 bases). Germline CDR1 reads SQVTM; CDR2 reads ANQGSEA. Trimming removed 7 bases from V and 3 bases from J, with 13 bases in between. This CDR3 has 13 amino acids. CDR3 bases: TGCAGCGCAAAAAGGGGGTCCAATCAGCCCCAGCATTTT. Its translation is CSAKRGSNQPQHF.

CDR3 in DNA: TGTGCAGTTGAAGAGGCAGATACGCAGTATTTT. It is translated as CAVEEADTQYF. The rearrangement joins TRBV6-1 to TRBJ2-3; D is unresolved. CDR1 is MNHNS, CDR2 SASEGT, per germline. This CDR3 is 11 amino acids long.

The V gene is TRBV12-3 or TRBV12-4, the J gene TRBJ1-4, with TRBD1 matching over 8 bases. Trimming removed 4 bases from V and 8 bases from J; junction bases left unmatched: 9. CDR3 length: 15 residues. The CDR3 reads CASSWYRGRREKLFF. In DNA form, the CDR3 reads TGTGCCAGCAGTTGGTACAGGGGGAGACGGGAAAAACTGTTTTTT.

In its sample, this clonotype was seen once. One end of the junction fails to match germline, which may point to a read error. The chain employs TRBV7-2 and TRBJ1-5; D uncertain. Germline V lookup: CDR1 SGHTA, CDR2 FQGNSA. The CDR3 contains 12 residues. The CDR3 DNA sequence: TGTGCCAGCAGCTCCGTCAATCAGCCCCTGCATTTT. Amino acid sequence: CASSSVNQPLHF.

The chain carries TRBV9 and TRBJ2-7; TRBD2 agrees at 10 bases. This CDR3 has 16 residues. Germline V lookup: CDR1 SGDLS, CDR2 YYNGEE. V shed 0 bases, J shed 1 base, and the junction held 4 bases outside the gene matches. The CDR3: CASSVVSSGSSYEQYF. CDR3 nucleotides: TGTGCCAGCAGCGTAGTCTCTAGCGGGAGTTCCTACGAGCAGTACTTC.

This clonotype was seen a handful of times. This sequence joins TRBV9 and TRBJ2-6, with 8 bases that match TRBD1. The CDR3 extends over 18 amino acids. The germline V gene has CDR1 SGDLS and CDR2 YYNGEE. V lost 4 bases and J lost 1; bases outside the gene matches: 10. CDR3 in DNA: TGTGCCAGCAGCCCCGGACAGGGTATCCAATCTGGGGCCAACGTCCTGACTTTC. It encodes CASSPGQGIQSGANVLTF.

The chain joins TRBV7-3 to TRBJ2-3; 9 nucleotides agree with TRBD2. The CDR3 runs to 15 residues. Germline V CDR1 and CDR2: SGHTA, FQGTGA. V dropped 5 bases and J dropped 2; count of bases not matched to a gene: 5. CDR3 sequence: CASSHAGGLTDTQYF. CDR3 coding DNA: TGTGCCAGCAGCCACGCGGGGGGGCTCACAGATACGCAGTATTTT. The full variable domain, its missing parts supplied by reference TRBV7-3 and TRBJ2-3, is GAGVSQTPSNKVTEKGKYVELRCDPISGHTALYWYRQSLGQGPEFLIYFQGTGAADDSGLPNDRFFAVRPEGSVSTLKIQRTERGDSAVYLCASSHAGGLTDTQYFGPGTRLTVL.

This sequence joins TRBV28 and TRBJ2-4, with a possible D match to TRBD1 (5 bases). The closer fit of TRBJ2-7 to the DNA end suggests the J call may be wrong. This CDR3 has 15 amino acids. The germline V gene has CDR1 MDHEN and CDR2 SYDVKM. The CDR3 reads CASSTLQGFIYEQYF. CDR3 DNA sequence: TGTGCCAGCAGCACTCTGCAGGGCTTTATCTACGAGCAGTACTTC.